This TCR beta chain was documented in a study of T-cell reconstitution after alpha-beta-depleted transplantation in children. The V segment lost 0 bases and the J segment 5 bases; nucleotides outside the gene matches: 7. Germline CDR1 is SGHKS and CDR2 is YYEKEE (reference sequence). The CDR3 runs to 16 residues. Unique molecular identifiers featured in how the TCRbeta library was prepared. TCRdb re-analysed the PCR reads in MiXCR, keeping a single row per CDR3 protein. This table has 440,000 or so distinct CDR3 sequences, 43% appearing once. A remark on this clonotype: Its specificity is not known.

Study conclusions and caveats: At around two months after transplant, the alpha-beta T cells were reportedly derived from several hundred expanded clones that came from non-depleted graft cells.

This clonotype originated in a girl aged 2 to 10 with aplastic anemia, due to receive a stem cell transplant. The genes are TRBV5-5 and TRBJ2-3, with 9 nucleotides matching TRBD2. The sequences come from PBMCs, collected before TCRalphabeta/CD19-depleted stem cell transplant. The CDR3 nucleotides read TGTGCCAGCAGCTTGGGCTTAGCGGGGGCAGGAGATACGCAGTATTTT. Translated: CASSLGLAGAGDTQYF.